These 4 T cell receptor beta chains originate from one sample sequenced in a study of OX40 agonist ivuxolimab in advanced cancers. The repertoire was sequenced with immunoSEQ multiplex PCR; TCRdb's copy has only in-frame clones and lacks some. The profile shows 65,000 to 80,000 clones, approximately 89% of them singletons. Sequencing used CD4+ or CD8+ T cells sorted from blood, obtained in a trial of the OX40 agonist ivuxolimab. These receptor sequences come from an adult with an advanced solid tumor such as melanoma, head and neck, liver or kidney cancer.

The V call is TRBV2, the J call TRBJ2-2; possible D gene TRBD2, 6 bases. Trimming took off 2 bases at V and 7 bases at J, with 23 bases between the two ends. This CDR3 contains 18 residues. Germline CDR1 is SNHLY and CDR2 is FYNNEI. CDR3 residues: CASSEFGPTSFLGGELFF. For the CDR3, the DNA is TGTGCCAGCAGTGAATTCGGGCCGACTAGTTTTCTGGGCGGGGAGCTGTTTTTT.

The chain recombines TRBV6-1 with TRBJ2-3; no clear D gene. The CDR3 length is 11 residues. The germline V gene encodes CDR1 MNHNS and CDR2 SASEGT. Trimming took off 8 bases at V and 2 bases at J, with 5 bases between the two ends. CDR3 residues: CASLATDTQYF. DNA for the CDR3: TGTGCCAGCCTCGCCACAGATACGCAGTATTTT.

In this sample, this clone turned up once. This chain links TRBV11-3 with TRBJ1-1; D not resolved. CDR3 length: 13 residues. CDR1 SGHNT and CDR2 YENEEA come from the germline V gene. Trimming removed 5 bases from V and 3 bases from J, with 10 bases in between. As DNA, the CDR3 is TGTGCCAGCAGCGTAGGGTGGGACACTGAAGCTTTCTTT. As protein: CASSVGWDTEAFF.

The chain couples TRBV6-6 to TRBJ1-4, with D possibly being TRBD1 (6 bases). Germline assignment: CDR1 MNHNY and CDR2 SVGAGI (reference sequence). This CDR3 has 15 residues. The V gene lost 6 bases and the J gene lost 0 bases, with 11 bases spanning the gap. The CDR3 reads CASSPGVATNEKLFF. Here the CDR3 DNA reads TGTGCCAGCAGCCCAGGGGTTGCAACTAATGAAAAACTGTTTTTT.